What follows are 29 T cell receptor beta chains derived from one specimen sequenced in a study of human T cells and chemical hapten exposure. TCRdb re-derived calls from the RACE reads in MiXCR, one entry per CDR3 protein. The table lists 90,000 to 140,000 distinct CDR3 sequences, nearly 35% of them singletons. The time point was: patch test 3, about 24 weeks after DPC sensitization. As to treatment: therapeutic diphenylcyclopropenone sensitization with weekly scalp DPC. Sample: whole blood, taken in connection with sensitization to the hapten diphenylcyclopropenone (DPC). The receptors stem from a man aged 40-49 years with alopecia areata. Some clones in this sample may be carry-over from other donors' samples.

This chain uses TRBV24-1 with TRBJ2-6; no definite D call. CDR1 KGHDR and CDR2 SFDVKD come from the germline V gene. V lost 4 bases, J lost 0 bases, and 9 bases lay in between. This CDR3 has 16 amino acids. CDR3 protein: CATSDPRYSGANVLTF. The CDR3 DNA reads TGTGCCACCAGTGACCCCAGGTACTCTGGGGCCAACGTCCTGACTTTC.

This clonotype was counted ten times or more. J is TRBJ2-4 and V is TRBV30; weak D call: TRBD2 (6 bases). The germline V gene encodes CDR1 GTSNPN and CDR2 SVGIG (reference sequence). This CDR3 is 19 amino acids long. Trimming shortened V by 4 bases and J by 0 bases, and 25 bases separated the two germline ends. As DNA, the CDR3 is TGTGCCTGGAATCTAACCGGGAGAGACCCCCTACTAGCCAAAAACATTCAGTACTTC. Encoded protein: CAWNLTGRDPLLAKNIQYF.

V is TRBV6-2 or TRBV6-3 and J is TRBJ1-5; a weak D match, TRBD1 (6 bases). The CDR3 loop spans 16 amino acids. Germline-derived CDR1 and CDR2 are MNHEY and SVGEGT. The germline V and J ends were trimmed by 5 bases and 0 bases, with 14 bases remaining between them. This chain's CDR3 is CASSRRQVSSNQPQHF. CDR3 sequence (DNA): TGTGCCAGCAGTCGTCGACAGGTATCTAGCAATCAGCCCCAGCATTTT.

This clonotype turned up a few times. V and J are TRBV6-2 or TRBV6-3 and TRBJ2-1; 9 nucleotides match TRBD2. CDR3 length equals 15 residues. V lost 5 bases and J lost 4; bases outside the gene matches: 6. The germline gives CDR1 MNHEY, CDR2 SVGEGT. The CDR3 bases are TGTGCCAGCAGTACCTTAGCGGGAGTGTACAATGAGCAGTTCTTC. Protein sequence: CASSTLAGVYNEQFF.

The gene calls are TRBV5-5 and TRBJ2-7; 10 bases match TRBD1. V lost 3 bases to trimming and J lost 6 bases; unmatched junction nucleotides: 9. Germline-derived CDR1 and CDR2 are SGHKS and YYEKEE (reference sequence). The CDR3 is 15 amino acids. The CDR3 loop reads CASSWTGGCTAEQYF. CDR3 in DNA: TGTGCCAGCAGCTGGACAGGGGGGTGCACAGCCGAGCAGTACTTC. Complete variable domain (other parts from reference TRBV5-5 and TRBJ2-7): DAGVTQSPTHLIKTRGQQVTLRCSPISGHKSVSWYQQVLGQGPQFIFQYYEKEERGRGNFPDRFSARQFPNYSSELNVNALLLGDSALYLCASSWTGGCTAEQYFGPGTRLTVT.

This chain connects TRBV9 to TRBJ2-3; 7 bases agree with TRBD2. Per the germline V gene, CDR1 is SGDLS and CDR2 is YYNGEE. The CDR3 sequence is 15 residues long. V was clipped by 6 bases and J by 2 bases; unmatched bases: 9. CDR3 region: CASKIGDYATDTQYF. The CDR3 nucleotides are TGTGCCAGCAAGATCGGGGACTATGCCACAGATACGCAGTATTTT.

V and J are TRBV5-6 and TRBJ2-7; D is perhaps TRBD1 (5 bases). The germline gives CDR1 SGHDT, CDR2 YYEEEE. This CDR3 has 14 amino acids. V lost 1 base and J 7 bases, leaving 15 bases between the germline ends. The CDR3 region is CASSLSWTSLEQYV. As DNA, the CDR3 is TGTGCCAGCAGCTTGTCTTGGACATCCTTGGAGCAGTACGTC.

The chain recombines TRBV4-1 with TRBJ1-6; 7 bases are a match to TRBD1. V shed 1 base and J 7 bases; nucleotides not matched to a gene: 7. The CDR3 sequence is 16 residues long. CDR1 MGHRA and CDR2 YSYEKL come from the germline V gene. CDR3 protein: CASSQASGTENSPLHF. In DNA form, the CDR3 reads TGCGCCAGCAGCCAAGCCTCCGGGACAGAGAATTCACCCCTCCACTTT.

The rearrangement joins TRBV20-1 to TRBJ1-4, with a weak D call TRBD1 (6 bases). Trimming took off 2 bases at V and 4 bases at J, with 14 bases between the two ends. The CDR3 is 15 residues long. In germline, CDR1 is DFQATT, CDR2 SNEGSKA (reference sequence). Here the CDR3 reads CSARPSDRSNEKLFF. DNA of the CDR3: TGCAGTGCTAGACCCTCAGACAGGAGTAATGAAAAACTGTTTTTT.

The V call is TRBV28, the J call TRBJ2-4; 9 bases map to TRBD2. The J segment lost 5 bases and the V segment lost 5 bases, leaving 13 bases of the junction unmatched. CDR1 is MDHEN, CDR2 SYDVKM, per germline. The CDR3 extends over 17 amino acids. CDR3 nucleotides: TGTGCCAGCAGTCTCGTAGCGGCGGGGGGGGATGAAAACATTCAGTACTTC. Its protein is CASSLVAAGGDENIQYF.

The chain employs TRBV20-1 and TRBJ1-4; no firm D call. Germline values: CDR1 DFQATT, CDR2 SNEGSKA (reference sequence). The CDR3 runs 13 residues. Trimming took 6 bases from V and 8 from J, leaving 16 bases between them. The chain's CDR3 is CSAPDQSEEKLFF. The CDR3 DNA reads TGCAGTGCCCCGGACCAATCGGAGGAAAAACTGTTTTTT.

This chain uses TRBV7-9 with TRBJ2-3; 9 bases are a match to TRBD1. This CDR3 has 16 amino acids. CDR1 and CDR2 from the germline V gene are SEHNR and FQNEAQ (reference sequence). V was clipped by 5 bases and J by 5 bases; unmatched bases: 11. CDR3 sequence reads: CASSAPGDRVQDTQYF. Here the CDR3 DNA reads TGTGCCAGCAGCGCCCCGGGGGACAGGGTACAAGATACGCAGTATTTT.

The rearrangement joins TRBV20-1 to TRBJ2-5; 10 positions match TRBD2. V dropped 0 bases and J dropped 0; count of bases not matched to a gene: 7. Germline V gene lookup returns CDR1 DFQATT and CDR2 SNEGSKA (reference sequence). CDR3 length: 17 amino acids. CDR3 protein: CSARDGGLAGDQETQYF. The CDR3 DNA is TGCAGTGCTAGAGATGGGGGGCTAGCGGGGGACCAAGAGACCCAGTACTTC.

The V gene is TRBV28, the J gene TRBJ2-3, with 12 bases identical to TRBD2. The CDR3 runs 16 residues. Trimming at V came to 4 bases and at J to 5 bases, leaving 7 bases not matched to a gene. The germline gives CDR1 MDHEN, CDR2 SYDVKM. The CDR3 nucleotides are TGTGCCAGCAGTTCCCAGACTAGCGGGAGAATAGATACGCAGTATTTT. Protein: CASSSQTSGRIDTQYF.

In nucleotides, the CDR3 is TGTGCCAGCAGTGAACGGGACAGGGCCAACATTCAGTACTTC. Translating it yields CASSERDRANIQYF. This chain links TRBV2 with TRBJ2-4; TRBD1 aligns across 9 bases. V was pared by 2 bases and J by 7 bases, with 3 bases of the junction left unmatched. The CDR3 has 14 amino acids. In germline, CDR1 is SNHLY, CDR2 FYNNEI.

Notes on this clonotype: A junction boundary mismatches the germline segment, possibly from a read error. This chain uses TRBV28 with TRBJ2-2; 11 nucleotides line up with TRBD2. This CDR3 comprises 16 residues. Germline V gene lookup returns CDR1 MDHEN and CDR2 SYDVKM. CDR3 bases: TGTGCCAGCAGCCCCACTAGCGGGAGAGGTACCGGGAAGCTGTTTTTT. It encodes CASSPTSGRGTGKLFF.

This clonotype has more than one count but fewer than ten. The V gene is TRBV7-2, the J gene TRBJ2-2; 7 bases are a match to TRBD2. The CDR3 covers 16 residues. Trimming at V came to 6 bases and at J to 5 bases, leaving 12 bases not matched to a gene. Per germline, CDR1 SGHTA and CDR2 FQGNSA. The CDR3 is CASSLLAALGTGELFF. CDR3 DNA sequence: TGTGCCAGCAGTCTTCTAGCGGCCCTTGGGACCGGGGAGCTGTTTTTT.

The chain is built from TRBV5-1 and TRBJ2-5; D could derive from TRBD1 or TRBD2 (5 bases each). Germline CDR1 is SGHRS and CDR2 is YFSETQ. The V and J ends lost 2 bases and 5 bases respectively, with 10 bases between them. This CDR3 comprises 13 residues. The CDR3 DNA is TGCGCCAGCAGCTTTCAGGGAGAGGAGACCCAGTACTTC. Translating it yields CASSFQGEETQYF.

The chain uses TRBV6-2 or TRBV6-3 and TRBJ2-7; D not certain. CDR3 length: 14 amino acids. CDR1 and CDR2 from the germline V gene are MNHEY and SVGEGT. V lost 0 bases to trimming and J lost 2 bases, with 8 bases between them. The CDR3 here is CASSYSGRPYEQYV. In DNA form, the CDR3 reads TGTGCCAGCAGTTACTCAGGGCGTCCCTACGAGCAGTACGTC.

This clonotype was detected only a few times. The chain joins TRBV10-3 to TRBJ2-3; 10 bases line up with TRBD2. Germline lookup yields CDR1 ENHRY and CDR2 SYGVKD. The CDR3 is 14 residues long. J was trimmed by 3 bases and V by 6 bases; bases with no gene match: 3. The DNA of the CDR3 is TGTGCCATCAGACTAGCGGGGACGACAGATACGCAGTATTTT. It encodes CAIRLAGTTDTQYF.

This clonotype was observed a handful of times. The CDR3 sequence is CASSEERTGEDEKLFF. The CDR3, as DNA: TGTGCCAGCAGTGAAGAGAGGACAGGGGAAGATGAAAAACTGTTTTTT. This chain connects TRBV25-1 to TRBJ1-4, with TRBD1 identical over 9 bases. This CDR3 region has 16 residues. The V gene's germline CDR1 is MGHDK and CDR2 SYGVNS. V gave up 2 bases and J gave up 6 bases; unmatched junction bases: 7.

This clonotype was detected a few times. V gene TRBV4-3 combines with J gene TRBJ2-3; D gene ambiguous. The CDR3 is 13 residues long. From germline, CDR1 is LGHNA and CDR2 YSLEER. With 1 base removed from V and 6 bases from J, the gap between germline ends came to 8 bases. The CDR3, as DNA: TGCGCCAGCAGCCAAGGACCCTGGGATACGCAGTATTTT. This encodes CASSQGPWDTQYF.

This clonotype has more than one count but fewer than ten. Germline is not matched at one junction end, which may reflect a read error. The gene calls are TRBV29-1 and TRBJ2-5; a weak D match, TRBD2 (5 bases). The CDR3 has 12 residues. Germline CDR1 SQVTM, CDR2 ANQGSEA. The CDR3 reads CSVEGRGETQYF. The CDR3 DNA sequence: TGCAGCGTGGAAGGAAGAGGGGAGACCCAGTACTTC.

The chain joins TRBV11-2 to TRBJ2-3; TRBD2 matches 9 bases. The junction had 16 bases not matched to a gene; V was cut back by 5 bases and J by 1 base. The CDR3 covers 19 residues. The germline V gene encodes CDR1 SGHAT and CDR2 FQNNGV. The CDR3 loop is CASSPALGASGMGTDTQYF. CDR3 DNA sequence: TGTGCCAGCAGCCCCGCGCTCGGGGCTAGCGGGATGGGCACAGATACGCAGTATTTT.

This clonotype was observed a single time. The chain is built from TRBV2 and TRBJ2-5, with D unclear. Germline V CDR1 and CDR2: SNHLY, FYNNEI. The CDR3 is 14 residues long. The ends were cut back, 8 bases at V and 4 bases at J, with 17 bases in the middle. CDR3 coding DNA: TGTGCCAGCGGGCCCCGGACGATCGGAGAGACCCAGTACTTC. Protein: CASGPRTIGETQYF.

As DNA, the CDR3 is TGTGCCAGCAGTTTTTTTAGCGGGCCTGTGGATACGCAGTATTTT. Its translation is CASSFFSGPVDTQYF. This chain links TRBV12-3 or TRBV12-4 with TRBJ2-3; 7 nucleotides agree with TRBD2. Trimming at V came to 3 bases and at J to 6 bases, leaving 9 bases not matched to a gene. The CDR3 has 15 amino acids.

A few counts support this clonotype. This rearrangement joins TRBV20-1 to TRBJ2-1, with 10 bases that match TRBD1. This CDR3 contains 12 residues. Losses at the gene ends were 5 bases for V and 11 bases for J; bases not matched to a gene: 6. Germline CDR1 is DFQATT and CDR2 is SNEGSKA (reference sequence). CDR3 in amino acids: CSAGSTGGKQFF. In DNA form, the CDR3 reads TGCAGTGCTGGGTCGACAGGGGGCAAGCAGTTCTTC.

This clonotype was seen only a few times. This chain uses TRBV7-8 with TRBJ1-5; D gene ambiguous. The V end was cut by 7 bases, the J end by 2 bases, with 15 bases between. The CDR3 length is 15 residues. Germline assignment: CDR1 SGHVS and CDR2 FQNEAQ. The CDR3 loop reads CASTLSVGGNQPQHF. The CDR3 coding sequence is TGTGCCAGCACCCTGTCTGTCGGGGGCAATCAGCCCCAGCATTTT.

The chain combines TRBV5-1 with TRBJ2-2; tentatively, D is TRBD1 (6 bases). Germline loops: CDR1 SGHRS, CDR2 YFSETQ. The CDR3 consists of 15 residues. Trimming stripped 1 base from V and 1 base from J, with 8 bases between. The CDR3 is CASSLWGQNTGELFF. The CDR3, as DNA: TGCGCCAGCAGCTTGTGGGGGCAGAACACCGGGGAGCTGTTTTTT.